A single sample gave rise to the 4 T cell receptor beta chains below, sequenced in a study of neurological immune-mediated disorders. Via MiXCR, TCRdb re-called the 5' RACE reads, giving one row per CDR3 protein. This sample has about 79,000 distinct CDR3 sequences, with 11% to 15% found just once. Sequencing was done on a sample of PBMCs. These receptors were taken from a woman aged 45-59 years in good health.

This clonotype rates as medium-sized. J is TRBJ2-7 and V is TRBV5-1; tentatively, D is TRBD1 (6 bases). Germline CDR1 and CDR2: SGHRS and YFSETQ. Trimming shortened V by 5 bases and J by 0 bases, and 12 bases separated the two germline ends. The CDR3 covers 14 residues. The CDR3 nucleotides read TGCGCCAGCAGAGCTCTAGGGGGCTCCTACGAGCAGTACTTC. As protein: CASRALGGSYEQYF.

Comment on this clonotype: It may be a read error: a sequence one base away is much more abundant. The chain couples TRBV5-4 to TRBJ2-1; maybe TRBD1 (6 bases). The CDR3 has 14 residues. With 3 bases removed from V and 9 bases from J, the gap between germline ends came to 16 bases. Germline assignment: CDR1 SGHNT and CDR2 YYREEE (reference sequence). In DNA, the CDR3 is TGTGCCAGCAGCTCCAACTCAACAGGGCCTGAGCAGTTCTTC. Amino acid sequence: CASSSNSTGPEQFF.

This clonotype was found many times. The chain recombines TRBV5-1 with TRBJ2-2, with D perhaps matching TRBD1 (7 bases). This CDR3 spans 15 amino acids. CDR1 SGHRS and CDR2 YFSETQ come from the germline V gene. V was cut by 0 bases and J by 4 bases, with 10 bases left in between. For the CDR3, the DNA is TGCGCCAGCAGCTTGGGCAGGGGGGCCACCGGGGAGCTGTTTTTT. Protein product: CASSLGRGATGELFF. Full variable domain (outside the CDR3, taken from reference TRBV5-1 and TRBJ2-2): KAGVTQTPRYLIKTRGQQVTLSCSPISGHRSVSWYQQTPGQGLQFLFEYFSETQRNKGNFPGRFSGRQFSNSRSEMNVSTLELGDSALYLCASSLGRGATGELFFGEGSRLTVL.

This clonotype was counted ten times or more. It may be a read error: a sequence one base away is much more abundant. The chain carries TRBV29-1 and TRBJ2-2, with 7 positions matching TRBD1. Germline CDR1 is SQVTM and CDR2 is ANQGSEA. CDR3 length: 14 residues. This CDR3 is CSVARDSNPGEPFF. For the CDR3, the DNA is TGCAGCGTTGCCCGGGACAGCAACCCAGGGGAGCCGTTTTTT.